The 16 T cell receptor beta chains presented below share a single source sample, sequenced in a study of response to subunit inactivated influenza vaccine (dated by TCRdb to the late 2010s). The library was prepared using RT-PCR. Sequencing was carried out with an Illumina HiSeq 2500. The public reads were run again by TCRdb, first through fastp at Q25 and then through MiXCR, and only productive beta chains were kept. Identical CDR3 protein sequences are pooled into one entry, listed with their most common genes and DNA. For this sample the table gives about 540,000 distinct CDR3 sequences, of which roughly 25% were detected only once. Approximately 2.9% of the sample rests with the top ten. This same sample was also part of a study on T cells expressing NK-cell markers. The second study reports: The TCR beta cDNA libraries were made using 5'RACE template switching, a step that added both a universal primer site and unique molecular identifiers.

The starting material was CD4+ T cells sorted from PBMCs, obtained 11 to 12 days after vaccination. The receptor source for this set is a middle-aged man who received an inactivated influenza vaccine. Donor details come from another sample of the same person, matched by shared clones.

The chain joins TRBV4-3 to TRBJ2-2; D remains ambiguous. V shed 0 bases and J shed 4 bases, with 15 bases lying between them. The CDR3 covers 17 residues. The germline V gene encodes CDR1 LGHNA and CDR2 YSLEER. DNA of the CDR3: TGCGCCAGCAGCCAAGAAGAAATGTGGGTTAGCACCGGGGAGCTGTTTTTT. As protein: CASSQEEMWVSTGELFF.

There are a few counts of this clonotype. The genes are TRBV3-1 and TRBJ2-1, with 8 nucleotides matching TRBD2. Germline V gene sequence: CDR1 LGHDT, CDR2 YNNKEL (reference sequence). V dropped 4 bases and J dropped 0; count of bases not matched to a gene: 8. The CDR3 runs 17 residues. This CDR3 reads CASSPMAGGASYNEQFF. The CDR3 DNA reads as TGTGCCAGCAGCCCCATGGCCGGGGGGGCCTCCTACAATGAGCAGTTCTTC.

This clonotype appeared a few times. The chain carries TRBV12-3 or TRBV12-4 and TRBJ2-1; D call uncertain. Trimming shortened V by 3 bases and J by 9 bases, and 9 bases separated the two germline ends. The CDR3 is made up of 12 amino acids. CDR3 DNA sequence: TGTGCCAGCAGTTTGCGATCCGCTGAGCAGTTCTTC. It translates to CASSLRSAEQFF.

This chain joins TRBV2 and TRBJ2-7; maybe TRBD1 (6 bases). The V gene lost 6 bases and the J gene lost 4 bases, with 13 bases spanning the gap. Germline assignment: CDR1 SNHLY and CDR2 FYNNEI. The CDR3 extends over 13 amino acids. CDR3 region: CASRPPRGYEQYF. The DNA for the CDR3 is TGTGCCAGCAGGCCTCCTAGGGGGTACGAGCAGTACTTC.

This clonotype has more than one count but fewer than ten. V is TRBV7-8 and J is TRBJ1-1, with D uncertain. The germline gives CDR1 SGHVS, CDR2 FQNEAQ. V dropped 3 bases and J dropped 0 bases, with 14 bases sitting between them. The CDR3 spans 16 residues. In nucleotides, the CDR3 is TGTGCCAGCAGCTTCTCGGGCAGACCCATGAACACTGAAGCTTTCTTT. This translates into CASSFSGRPMNTEAFF.

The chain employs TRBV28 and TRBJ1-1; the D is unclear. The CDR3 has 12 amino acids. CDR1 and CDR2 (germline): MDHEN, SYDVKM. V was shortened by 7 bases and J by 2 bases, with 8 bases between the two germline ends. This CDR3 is CASINSNTEAFF. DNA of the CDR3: TGTGCCAGCATAAACAGCAACACTGAAGCTTTCTTT.

In nucleotides, the CDR3 is TGTGCCACCAGTGATTTCCTGTCCAGTGAAGCTTTCTTT. It yields the protein CATSDFLSSEAFF. The chain joins TRBV24-1 to TRBJ1-1; D gene ambiguous. Germline CDR1 and CDR2: KGHDR and SFDVKD. Deletions cut 1 base from V and 7 bases from J, with 9 bases between. This CDR3 spans 13 amino acids.

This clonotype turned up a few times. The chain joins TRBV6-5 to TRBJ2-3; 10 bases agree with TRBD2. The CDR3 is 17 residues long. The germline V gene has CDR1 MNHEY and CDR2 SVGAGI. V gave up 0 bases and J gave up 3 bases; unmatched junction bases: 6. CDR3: CASSYSKGLAKTDTQYF. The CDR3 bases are TGTGCCAGCAGTTACTCGAAGGGACTAGCGAAGACAGATACGCAGTATTTT.

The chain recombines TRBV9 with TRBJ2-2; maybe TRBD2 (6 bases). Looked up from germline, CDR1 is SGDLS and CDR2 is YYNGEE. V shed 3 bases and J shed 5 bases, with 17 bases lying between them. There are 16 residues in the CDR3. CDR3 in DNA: TGTGCCAGCAGCGCCCCCTCCGGGAGAGGGACCGGGGAGCTGTTTTTT. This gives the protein CASSAPSGRGTGELFF.

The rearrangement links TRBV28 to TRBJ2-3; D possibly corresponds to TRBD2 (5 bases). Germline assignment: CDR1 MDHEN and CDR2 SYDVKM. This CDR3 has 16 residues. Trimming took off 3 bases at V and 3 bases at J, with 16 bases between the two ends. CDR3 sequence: CASSFREVFKTDTQYF. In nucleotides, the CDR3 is TGTGCCAGCAGTTTCCGGGAAGTATTTAAGACAGATACGCAGTATTTT.

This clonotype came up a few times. The CDR3 here is CATSRDPGQTYEQYF. Written as DNA, the CDR3 is TGTGCCACCAGCAGAGACCCGGGACAGACCTACGAGCAGTACTTC. The rearrangement uses TRBV15 and TRBJ2-7; 7 bases map to TRBD1. V lost 0 bases, J lost 2 bases, and 4 bases stayed unmatched. The CDR3 spans 15 residues. Germline V gives CDR1 LNHNV, CDR2 YYDKDF (reference sequence).

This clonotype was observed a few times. The CDR3 sequence: CASSRQGAGNQPQHF. CDR3 in DNA: TGTGCCAGCAGTCGACAGGGGGCGGGCAATCAGCCCCAGCATTTT. J is TRBJ1-5 and V is TRBV6-2 or TRBV6-3, with 10 bases that match TRBD1. Trimming cost V 5 bases and J 2 bases; bases outside gene matches: 3. Germline CDR1 is MNHEY and CDR2 is SVGEGT. The CDR3 length is 15 residues.

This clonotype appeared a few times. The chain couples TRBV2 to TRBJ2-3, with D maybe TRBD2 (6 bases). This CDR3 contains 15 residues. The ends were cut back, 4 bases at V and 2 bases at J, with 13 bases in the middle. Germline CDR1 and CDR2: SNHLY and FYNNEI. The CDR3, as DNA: TGTGCCAGCAGTGTCACTAGCACTTCCACAGATACGCAGTATTTT. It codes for CASSVTSTSTDTQYF.

CDR3 DNA sequence: TGTGCCAGCATTTTGCGAGGTGGGCTAGCGGTATACAATGAGCAGTTCTTC. Its translation is CASILRGGLAVYNEQFF. This chain joins TRBV12-3 or TRBV12-4 and TRBJ2-1, with 7 bases matching TRBD2. The V segment lost 7 bases and the J segment 4 bases; nucleotides outside the gene matches: 16. The CDR3 runs to 17 residues.

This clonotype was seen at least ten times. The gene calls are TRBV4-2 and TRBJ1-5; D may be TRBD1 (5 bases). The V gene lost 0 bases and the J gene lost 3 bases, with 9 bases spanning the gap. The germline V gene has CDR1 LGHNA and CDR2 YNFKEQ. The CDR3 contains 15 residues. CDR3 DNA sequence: TGTGCCAGCAGCCAAGAGGTAGGGGTCAATCAGCCCCAGCATTTT. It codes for CASSQEVGVNQPQHF.

The chain's CDR3 is CASSQDASGLAKNIQYF. The CDR3 DNA follows: TGCGCCAGCAGCCAAGATGCGAGCGGACTAGCCAAAAACATTCAGTACTTC. V is TRBV4-3 and J is TRBJ2-4; TRBD2 is a possible D gene (5 bases). V dropped 0 bases and J dropped 0 bases, with 12 bases sitting between them. Germline V gene data show CDR1 as LGHNA and CDR2 as YSLEER. This CDR3 comprises 17 residues.